This T cell receptor (beta chain) was recorded in a study of breast tumors, draining lymph nodes, adjacent tissues. The study, taken as a whole, reports: Findings are consistent with lymph node origin and intratumoral expansion of most tumor T cells. Tumors had less TCR diversity than lymph nodes, more than nontumor tissue. Tumor T cell lymph node origin was a supported hypothesis, not proven.

This clonotype was counted between two and nine times. No antigen is known for it. A much larger clone differs from this one at a single base, so this may be a read error. Trimming pared 5 bases from V and 5 bases from J, leaving 18 bases between. The CDR3 has 15 residues. The germline V gene has CDR1 SGHAT and CDR2 FQNNGV. TCRdb reprocessed the multiplex PCR reads with MiXCR, giving one entry per CDR3 protein. The table shows over 60,000 distinct CDR3 sequences, with approximately 57% occurring only once. The chain recombines TRBV11-2 with TRBJ2-5; a possible D gene is TRBD1 (5 bases). Sequencing used breast tumor tissue. The origin of this receptor is a female donor with breast cancer. Some clones in this sample may be carry-over from other donors' samples. CDR3 loop: CASSPGPAAGETQYF. The CDR3 DNA follows: TGTGCCAGCAGCCCAGGGCCCGCGGCTGGGGAGACCCAGTACTTC.